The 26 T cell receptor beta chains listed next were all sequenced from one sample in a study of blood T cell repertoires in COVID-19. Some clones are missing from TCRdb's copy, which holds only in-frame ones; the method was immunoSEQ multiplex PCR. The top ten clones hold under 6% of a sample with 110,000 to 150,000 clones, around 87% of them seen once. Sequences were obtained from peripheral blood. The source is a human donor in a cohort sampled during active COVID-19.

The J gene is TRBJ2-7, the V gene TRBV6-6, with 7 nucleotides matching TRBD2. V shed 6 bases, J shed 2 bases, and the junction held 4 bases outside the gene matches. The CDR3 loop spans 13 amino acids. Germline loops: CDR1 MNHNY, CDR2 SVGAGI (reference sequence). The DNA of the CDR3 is TGTGCCAGCAGGGCGGGAGCTACCTACGAGCAGTACTTC. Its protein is CASRAGATYEQYF.

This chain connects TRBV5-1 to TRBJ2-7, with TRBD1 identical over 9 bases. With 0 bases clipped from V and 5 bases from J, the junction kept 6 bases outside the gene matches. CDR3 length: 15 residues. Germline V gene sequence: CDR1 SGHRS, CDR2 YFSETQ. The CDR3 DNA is TGCGCCAGCAGCTTGGGAGGACAGGGGAGGGACGAGCAGTACTTC. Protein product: CASSLGGQGRDEQYF.

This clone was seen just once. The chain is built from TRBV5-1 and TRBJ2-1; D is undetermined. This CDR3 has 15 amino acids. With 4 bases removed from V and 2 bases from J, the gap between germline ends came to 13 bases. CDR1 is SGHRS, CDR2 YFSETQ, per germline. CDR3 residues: CASSHLEFPYNEQFF. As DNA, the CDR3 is TGCGCCAGCAGCCACCTAGAGTTTCCCTACAATGAGCAGTTCTTC.

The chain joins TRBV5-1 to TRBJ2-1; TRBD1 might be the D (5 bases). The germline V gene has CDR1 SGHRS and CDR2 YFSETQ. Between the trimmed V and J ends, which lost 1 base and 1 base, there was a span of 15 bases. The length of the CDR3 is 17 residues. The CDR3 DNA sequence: TGCGCCAGCAGCTTGATGGGAAGGACACTTTCCTACAATGAGCAGTTCTTC. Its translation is CASSLMGRTLSYNEQFF. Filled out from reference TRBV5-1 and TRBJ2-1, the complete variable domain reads KAGVTQTPRYLIKTRGQQVTLSCSPISGHRSVSWYQQTPGQGLQFLFEYFSETQRNKGNFPGRFSGRQFSNSRSEMNVSTLELGDSALYLCASSLMGRTLSYNEQFFGPGTRLTVL.

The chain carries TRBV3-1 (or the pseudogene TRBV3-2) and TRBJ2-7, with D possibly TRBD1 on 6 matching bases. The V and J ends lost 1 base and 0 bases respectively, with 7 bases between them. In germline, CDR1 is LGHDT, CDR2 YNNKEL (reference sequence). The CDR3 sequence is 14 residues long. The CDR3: CASSQVGGSYEQYF. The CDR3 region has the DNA TGTGCCAGCAGCCAAGTAGGGGGCTCCTACGAGCAGTACTTC.

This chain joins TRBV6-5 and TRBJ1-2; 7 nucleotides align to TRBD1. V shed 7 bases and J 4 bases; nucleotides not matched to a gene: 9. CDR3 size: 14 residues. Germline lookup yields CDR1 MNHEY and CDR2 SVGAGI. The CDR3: CASKVDRAGYGYTF. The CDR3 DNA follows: TGTGCCAGCAAAGTTGACAGGGCAGGCTATGGCTACACCTTC.

The CDR3 loop reads CASSLDRGLAEAFF. CDR3 in DNA: TGCGCCAGCAGCTTGGACAGGGGGCTCGCTGAAGCTTTCTTT. The genes are TRBV5-1 and TRBJ1-1; 9 bases map to TRBD1. Germline values: CDR1 SGHRS, CDR2 YFSETQ. V gave up 0 bases and J gave up 6 bases; unmatched junction bases: 3. The CDR3 is 14 residues long.

CDR3 bases: TGTGCCAGCAGCAGGAACGAGCAGTACTTC. Amino acids: CASSRNEQYF. The rearrangement links TRBV12-3 or TRBV12-4 to TRBJ2-7; D is undetermined. The CDR3 contains 10 residues. V was cut by 6 bases and J by 5 bases, with 5 bases left in between.

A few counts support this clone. In DNA form, the CDR3 reads TGTGCCAGCAGCTTGGCGACCAGGGTTGAGCAGTTCTTC. Protein: CASSLATRVEQFF. V usage is TRBV5-5 and J usage is TRBJ2-1; tentative D call: TRBD1 (5 bases). V was pared by 0 bases and J by 9 bases, with 10 bases between. This CDR3 region has 13 residues. Germline V gives CDR1 SGHKS, CDR2 YYEKEE (reference sequence).

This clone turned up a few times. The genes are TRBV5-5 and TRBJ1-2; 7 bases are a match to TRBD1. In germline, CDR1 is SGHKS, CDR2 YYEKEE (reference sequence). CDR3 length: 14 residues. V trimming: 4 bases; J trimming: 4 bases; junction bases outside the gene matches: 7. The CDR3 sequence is CASSPRQGPYGYTF. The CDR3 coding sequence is TGTGCCAGCAGCCCCCGACAGGGTCCCTATGGCTACACCTTC.

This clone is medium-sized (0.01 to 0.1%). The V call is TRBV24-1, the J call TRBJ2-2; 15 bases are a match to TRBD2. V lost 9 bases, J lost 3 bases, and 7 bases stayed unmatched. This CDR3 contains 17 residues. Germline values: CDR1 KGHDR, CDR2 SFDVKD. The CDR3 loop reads CATRGLAGGADTGELFF. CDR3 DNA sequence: TGTGCCACCCGGGGACTAGCGGGAGGTGCGGACACCGGGGAGCTGTTTTTT.

The CDR3 coding sequence is TGTGCCACCCTACAGGGCCCAGATACGCAGTATTTT. As protein: CATLQGPDTQYF. The chain recombines TRBV27 with TRBJ2-3, with D tentatively TRBD1 (6 bases). The V gene's germline CDR1 is MNHEY and CDR2 SMNVEV (reference sequence). Between the trimmed V and J ends, which lost 10 bases and 4 bases, there was a span of 12 bases. This CDR3 is built from 12 residues.

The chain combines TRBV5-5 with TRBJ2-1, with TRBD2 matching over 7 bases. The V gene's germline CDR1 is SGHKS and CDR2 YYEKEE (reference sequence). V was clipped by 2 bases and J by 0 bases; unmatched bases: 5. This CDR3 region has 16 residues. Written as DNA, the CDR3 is TGTGCCAGCAGCTTTCTAGCGGATAGCTCCTACAATGAGCAGTTCTTC. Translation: CASSFLADSSYNEQFF.

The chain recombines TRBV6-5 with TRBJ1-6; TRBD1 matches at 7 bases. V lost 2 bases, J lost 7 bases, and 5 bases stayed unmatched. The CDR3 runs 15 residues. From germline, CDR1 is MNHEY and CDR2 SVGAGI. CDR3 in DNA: TGTGCCAGCAGTTACGACAGGGTAGAGAATTCACCCCTCCACTTT. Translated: CASSYDRVENSPLHF.

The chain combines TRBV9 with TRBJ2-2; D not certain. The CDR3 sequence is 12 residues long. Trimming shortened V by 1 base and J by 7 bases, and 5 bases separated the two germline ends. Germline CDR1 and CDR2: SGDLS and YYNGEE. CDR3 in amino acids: CASSVLNGELFF. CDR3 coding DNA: TGTGCCAGCAGCGTATTAAACGGGGAGCTGTTTTTT.

The CDR3 loop reads CASSPRGTSGDNEQFF. As DNA, the CDR3 is TGTGCCAGCAGCCCGAGGGGGACTAGCGGGGACAATGAGCAGTTCTTC. This chain joins TRBV7-3 and TRBJ2-1; 13 nucleotides align to TRBD2. V shed 5 bases and J 5 bases; nucleotides not matched to a gene: 6. The CDR3 totals 16 residues. Per the germline V gene, CDR1 is SGHTA and CDR2 is FQGTGA.

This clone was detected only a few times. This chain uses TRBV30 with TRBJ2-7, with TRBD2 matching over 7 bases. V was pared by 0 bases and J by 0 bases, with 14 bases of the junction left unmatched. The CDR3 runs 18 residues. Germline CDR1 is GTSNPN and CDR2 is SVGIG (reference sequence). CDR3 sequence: CAWSVLPALRGSSYEQYF. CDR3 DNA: TGTGCCTGGAGTGTACTCCCGGCTCTGCGGGGGAGCTCCTACGAGCAGTACTTC.

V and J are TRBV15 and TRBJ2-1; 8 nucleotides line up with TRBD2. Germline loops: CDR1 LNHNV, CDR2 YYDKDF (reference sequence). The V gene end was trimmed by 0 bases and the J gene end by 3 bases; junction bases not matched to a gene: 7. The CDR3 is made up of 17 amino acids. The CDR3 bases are TGTGCCACCAGCAGAGAGCGGGGGGCAATCGGCTACAATGAGCAGTTCTTC. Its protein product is CATSRERGAIGYNEQFF.

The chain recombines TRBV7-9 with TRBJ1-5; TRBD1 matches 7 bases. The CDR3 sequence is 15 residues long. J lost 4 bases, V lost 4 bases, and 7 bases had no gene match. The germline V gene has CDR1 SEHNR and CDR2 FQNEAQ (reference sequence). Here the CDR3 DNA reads TGTGCCAGCAGCTCCCAGGGGGACATAAATCAGCCCCAGCATTTT. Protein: CASSSQGDINQPQHF.

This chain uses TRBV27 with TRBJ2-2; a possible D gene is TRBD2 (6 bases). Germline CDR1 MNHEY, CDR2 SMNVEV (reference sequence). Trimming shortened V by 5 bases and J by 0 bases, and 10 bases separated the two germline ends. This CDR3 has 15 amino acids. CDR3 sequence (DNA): TGTGCCAGCAGTAAAGCGGGCACGAACACCGGGGAGCTGTTTTTT. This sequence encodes CASSKAGTNTGELFF.

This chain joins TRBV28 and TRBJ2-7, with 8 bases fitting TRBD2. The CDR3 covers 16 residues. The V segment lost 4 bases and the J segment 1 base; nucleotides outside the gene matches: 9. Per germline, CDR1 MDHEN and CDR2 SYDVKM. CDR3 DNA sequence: TGTGCCAGCAGTTCCGCGGGGGGCCAGCCTTCCTACGAGCAGTACTTC. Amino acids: CASSSAGGQPSYEQYF.

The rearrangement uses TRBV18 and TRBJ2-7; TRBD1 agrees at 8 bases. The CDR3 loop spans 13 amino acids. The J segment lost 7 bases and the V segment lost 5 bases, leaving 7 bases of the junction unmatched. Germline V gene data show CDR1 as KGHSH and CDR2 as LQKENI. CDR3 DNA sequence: TGTGCCAGCTCAACAGGGGGTCCCTCTGAGCAGTACTTC. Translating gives CASSTGGPSEQYF.

CDR3 in DNA: TGTGCTAGTGGTTTGGTACAGACACAAGAGACCCAGTACTTC. Encoded protein: CASGLVQTQETQYF. The V and J genes are TRBV12-5 and TRBJ2-5; D uncertain. Germline-derived CDR1 and CDR2 are LGHNT and FRNRAP. The length of the CDR3 is 14 residues. The V end lost 0 bases, the J end lost 2 bases, and 7 bases lay between the germline ends.

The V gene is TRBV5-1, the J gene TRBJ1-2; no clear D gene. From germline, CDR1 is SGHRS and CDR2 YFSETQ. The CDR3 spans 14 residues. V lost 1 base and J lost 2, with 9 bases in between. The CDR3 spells CASSLQNSNYGYTF. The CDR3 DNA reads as TGCGCCAGCAGCTTGCAGAATTCAAACTATGGCTACACCTTC.

This chain's CDR3 is CASSVAGSGGGNEQFF. As DNA, the CDR3 is TGTGCCAGCAGCGTAGCGGGTAGCGGGGGGGGTAATGAGCAGTTCTTC. The chain has TRBV9 and TRBJ2-1, with 11 bases identical to TRBD2. The CDR3 contains 16 residues. Germline CDR1 and CDR2: SGDLS and YYNGEE. The V segment lost 0 bases and the J segment 7 bases; nucleotides outside the gene matches: 6.

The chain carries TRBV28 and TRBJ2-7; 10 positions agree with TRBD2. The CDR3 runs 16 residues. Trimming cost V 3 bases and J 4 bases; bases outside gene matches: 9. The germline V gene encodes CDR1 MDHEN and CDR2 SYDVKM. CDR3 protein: CASSFSSASGSYEQYF. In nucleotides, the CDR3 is TGTGCCAGCAGTTTCTCATCGGCTAGCGGGAGTTACGAGCAGTACTTC. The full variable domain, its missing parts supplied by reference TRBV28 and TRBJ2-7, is DVKVTQSSRYLVKRTGEKVFLECVQDMDHENMFWYRQDPGLGLRLIYFSYDVKMKEKGDIPEGYSVSREKKERFSLILESASTNQTSMYLCASSFSSASGSYEQYFGPGTRLTVT.